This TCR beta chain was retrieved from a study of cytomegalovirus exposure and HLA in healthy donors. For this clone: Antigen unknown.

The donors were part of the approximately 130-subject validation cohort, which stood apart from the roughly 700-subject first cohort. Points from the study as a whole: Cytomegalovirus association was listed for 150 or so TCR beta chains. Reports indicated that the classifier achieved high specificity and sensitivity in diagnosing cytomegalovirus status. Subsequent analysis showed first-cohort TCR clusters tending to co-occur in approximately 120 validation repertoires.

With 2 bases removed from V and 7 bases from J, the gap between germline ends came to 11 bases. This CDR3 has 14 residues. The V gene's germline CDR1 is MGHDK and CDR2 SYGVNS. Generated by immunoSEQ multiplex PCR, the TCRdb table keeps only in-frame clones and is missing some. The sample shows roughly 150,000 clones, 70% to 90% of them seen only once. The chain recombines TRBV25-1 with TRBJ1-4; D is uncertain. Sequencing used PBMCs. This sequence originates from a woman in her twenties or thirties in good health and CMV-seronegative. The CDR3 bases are TGTGCCAGCAGTGAAGTGGTGGGAGGTGAAAAACTGTTTTTT. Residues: CASSEVVGGEKLFF.